These 25 T cell receptor beta chains were sequenced from one sample in a study of cytomegalovirus exposure and HLA in healthy donors. PCR involved 60 Vbeta and 13 Jbeta primers. Here immunoSEQ multiplex PCR was the method, and the copy in TCRdb shows in-frame clones only, minus some. The sample has roughly 180,000 clones, approximately 85% seen once. Sequenced input: PBMCs. The receptor source for this set is a girl aged 5 to 17 in good health and CMV-seropositive.

The DNA for the CDR3 is TGTGCCAGCAGCTTAGGTTTCTCGGGCGTCGGGGACACTGAAGCTTTCTTT. Protein product: CASSLGFSGVGDTEAFF. The chain combines TRBV7-9 with TRBJ1-1, with D unresolved. Per the germline V gene, CDR1 is SEHNR and CDR2 is FQNEAQ (reference sequence). V was trimmed by 1 base and J by 3 bases, leaving 18 bases between them. The CDR3 is made up of 17 amino acids.

The chain is built from TRBV9 and TRBJ2-3; D ambiguous. V was cut by 4 bases and J by 6 bases, with 9 bases left in between. Looked up from germline, CDR1 is SGDLS and CDR2 is YYNGEE. The CDR3 loop spans 12 amino acids. CDR3 nucleotide sequence: TGTGCCAGCAGCCCCGGTTCGGATACGCAGTATTTT. Translating it yields CASSPGSDTQYF.

This chain connects TRBV18 to TRBJ2-5; a weak D match, TRBD2 (6 bases). From germline, CDR1 is KGHSH and CDR2 LQKENI. Trimming took 5 bases from V and 0 from J, leaving 7 bases between them. This CDR3 spans 13 amino acids. CDR3 residues: CASSWRDQETQYF. In nucleotides, the CDR3 is TGTGCCAGCTCATGGAGGGACCAAGAGACCCAGTACTTC.

The V and J genes are TRBV13 and TRBJ2-7; 7 bases fit TRBD2. The CDR3 sequence is 14 residues long. In germline, CDR1 is PRHDT, CDR2 FYEKMQ (reference sequence). The junction had 7 bases not matched to a gene; V was cut back by 6 bases and J by 2 bases. Here the CDR3 DNA reads TGTGCCAGCAGTTCGCGGGAGTTCGCCTACGAGCAGTACTTC. Its translation: CASSSREFAYEQYF.

The CDR3 loop reads CASSLSTGRETQYF. CDR3 in DNA: TGTGCCAGCAGCTTGAGCACAGGGCGGGAGACCCAGTACTTC. The V call is TRBV5-4, the J call TRBJ2-5, with D possibly matching TRBD1 (6 bases). The V end lost 1 base, the J end lost 5 bases, and 12 bases lay between the germline ends. The CDR3 totals 14 residues. Germline V gene lookup returns CDR1 SGHNT and CDR2 YYREEE (reference sequence).

The chain is built from TRBV7-9 and TRBJ1-1; no reliable D call. The germline V gene has CDR1 SEHNR and CDR2 FQNEAQ (reference sequence). Deletions cut 7 bases from V and 1 base from J, with 16 bases between. This CDR3 spans 15 amino acids. CDR3 amino acids: CASNAREGGNTEAFF. The CDR3 coding sequence is TGTGCCAGCAACGCCCGGGAGGGCGGGAACACTGAAGCTTTCTTT. The full variable domain, completed using reference TRBV7-9 and TRBJ1-1, is DTGVSQNPRHKITKRGQNVTFRCDPISEHNRLYWYRQTLGQGPEFLTYFQNEAQLEKSRLLSDRFSAERPKGSFSTLEIQRTEQGDSAMYLCASNAREGGNTEAFFGQGTRLTVV.

The genes are TRBV18 and TRBJ2-5; 7 bases are shared with TRBD1. Losses at the gene ends were 6 bases for V and 3 bases for J; bases not matched to a gene: 7. Germline-derived CDR1 and CDR2 are KGHSH and LQKENI. The CDR3 has 14 amino acids. The CDR3, as DNA: TGTGCCAGCTCTGCGTCCACAGGGGAAGAGACCCAGTACTTC. It codes for CASSASTGEETQYF. Full variable domain (outside the CDR3, taken from reference TRBV18 and TRBJ2-5): NAGVMQNPRHLVRRRGQEARLRCSPMKGHSHVYWYRQLPEEGLKFMVYLQKENIIDESGMPKERFSAEFPKEGPSILRIQQVVRGDSAAYFCASSASTGEETQYFGPGTRLLVL.

This chain connects TRBV6-6 to TRBJ1-2; the D gene is possibly TRBD1 (5 bases). The V gene's germline CDR1 is MNHNY and CDR2 SVGAGI (reference sequence). Trimming cost V 5 bases and J 4 bases, with 17 bases left between them. There are 15 residues in the CDR3. The CDR3 nucleotides are TGTGCCAGCAGTCCATCCCTCGACAGAGCCTATGGCTACACCTTC. As protein: CASSPSLDRAYGYTF.

The chain couples TRBV7-8 to TRBJ1-1; D unresolved. CDR1 is SGHVS, CDR2 FQNEAQ, per germline. Trimming removed 1 base at V and 4 bases at J, with 10 bases between. This CDR3 contains 14 residues. In DNA form, the CDR3 reads TGTGCCAGCAGCTTAGGCAGGCTTCCCACTGAAGCTTTCTTT. Residues: CASSLGRLPTEAFF.

The chain has TRBV7-9 and TRBJ2-2; TRBD2 is a possible D gene (5 bases). The CDR3 extends over 14 amino acids. Germline CDR1 is SEHNR and CDR2 is FQNEAQ (reference sequence). V was shortened by 5 bases and J by 5 bases, with 12 bases between the two germline ends. The CDR3 DNA sequence: TGTGCCAGCAGCAAGATTTCGGGGACCGGGGAGCTGTTTTTT. Encoded protein: CASSKISGTGELFF.

The rearrangement uses TRBV2 and TRBJ1-5, with D maybe TRBD1 (6 bases). Germline assignment: CDR1 SNHLY and CDR2 FYNNEI. V lost 4 bases, J lost 2 bases, and 9 bases lay in between. This CDR3 comprises 14 residues. The CDR3 spells CASSGAGGNQPQHF. CDR3 in DNA: TGTGCCAGCAGTGGGGCAGGGGGCAATCAGCCCCAGCATTTT.

The gene calls are TRBV7-9 and TRBJ1-2, with D possibly matching TRBD1 (6 bases). The CDR3 runs 14 residues. Germline CDR1 and CDR2: SEHNR and FQNEAQ (reference sequence). The V and J ends lost 1 base and 2 bases respectively, with 8 bases between them. The CDR3 DNA sequence: TGTGCCAGCAGCTTAGGGACAGCAAACTATGGCTACACCTTC. Its protein is CASSLGTANYGYTF.

The V gene is TRBV4-3, the J gene TRBJ1-2; D call uncertain. CDR3 length: 13 residues. Germline lookup yields CDR1 LGHNA and CDR2 YSLEER. V lost 0 bases to trimming and J lost 2 bases, with 4 bases between them. In DNA, the CDR3 is TGCGCCAGCAGCCAAGAGTTAAACTATGGCTACACCTTC. It codes for CASSQELNYGYTF.

This chain joins TRBV5-5 and TRBJ1-5; a possible D gene is TRBD1 (5 bases). The V gene's germline CDR1 is SGHKS and CDR2 YYEKEE (reference sequence). The CDR3 length is 15 residues. The V and J ends lost 4 bases and 0 bases respectively, with 11 bases between them. The CDR3 protein is CASSNTGYSNQPQHF. Here the CDR3 DNA reads TGTGCCAGCAGCAATACAGGATATAGCAATCAGCCCCAGCATTTT.

This chain's CDR3 is CASSLDRGNSPLHF. The CDR3 coding sequence is TGTGCCAGCAGCCTCGACAGGGGCAATTCACCCCTCCACTTT. The rearrangement uses TRBV7-8 and TRBJ1-6, with 8 bases that match TRBD1. J gave up 7 bases and V 5 bases, and 4 bases lay outside the gene matches. The CDR3 has 14 amino acids. Germline V lookup: CDR1 SGHVS, CDR2 FQNEAQ.

The chain combines TRBV6-5 with TRBJ2-3, with 8 positions matching TRBD2. Germline lookup yields CDR1 MNHEY and CDR2 SVGAGI. Losses at the gene ends were 1 base for V and 0 bases for J; bases not matched to a gene: 3. The CDR3 is 16 residues long. CDR3 region: CASSYLRGASTDTQYF. For the CDR3, the DNA is TGTGCCAGCAGTTACTTGCGGGGGGCCAGCACAGATACGCAGTATTTT.

The chain combines TRBV7-2 with TRBJ2-3; 10 bases match TRBD2. Germline V gene data show CDR1 as SGHTA and CDR2 as FQGNSA. This CDR3 is built from 16 residues. J lost 1 base, V lost 5 bases, and 6 bases had no gene match. CDR3 bases: TGTGCCAGCAGCATCAGGACTAGCGGACGCACAGATACGCAGTATTTT. It codes for CASSIRTSGRTDTQYF.

The chain combines TRBV12-2 with TRBJ1-5; the table gives TRBD1 as D, unverified against the DNA. TRBV12-2 corresponds to a pseudogene. The CDR3 has 16 residues. The CDR3 sequence is CASRLEDRVRNQPQHF. In DNA form, the CDR3 reads TGTGCAAGTCGCTTAGAAGACAGGGTGCGCAATCAGCCCCAGCATTTT.

A few counts support this clone. Mismatch with germline at one junction end may stem from a read error. DNA for the CDR3: TGTTCCAGCAGCTTAGGAGCCGACAGCTATAGCAATCAGCCCCAGCATTTT. It codes for CSSSLGADSYSNQPQHF. The chain links TRBV7-9 to TRBJ1-5; TRBD1 might be the D (5 bases). Germline V lookup: CDR1 SEHNR, CDR2 FQNEAQ (reference sequence). The CDR3 is made up of 17 amino acids.

This chain uses TRBV11-3 with TRBJ2-1; 8 bases are shared with TRBD2. This CDR3 has 16 residues. Germline values: CDR1 SGHNT, CDR2 YENEEA. Losses at the gene ends were 5 bases for V and 2 bases for J; bases not matched to a gene: 8. The CDR3 loop reads CASSEAGGDAYNEQFF. The CDR3 DNA reads as TGTGCCAGCAGCGAGGCGGGGGGCGATGCCTACAATGAGCAGTTCTTC. The full variable domain, in which reference TRBV11-3 and TRBJ2-1 provide the parts outside the CDR3, is EAGVVQSPRYKIIEKKQPVAFWCNPISGHNTLYWYLQNLGQGPELLIRYENEEAVDDSQLPKDRFSAERLKGVDSTLKIQPAELGDSAVYLCASSEAGGDAYNEQFFGPGTRLTVL.

V is TRBV7-2 and J is TRBJ2-1; 7 nucleotides align to TRBD1. Germline CDR1 SGHTA, CDR2 FQGNSA. CDR3 length: 15 residues. With 5 bases clipped from V and 5 bases from J, the junction kept 9 bases outside the gene matches. The CDR3 DNA reads TGTGCCAGCAGCACGACGGGACAGATAGACAATGAGCAGTTCTTC. Protein product: CASSTTGQIDNEQFF.

The rearrangement joins TRBV5-5 to TRBJ1-5; maybe TRBD1 (5 bases). Germline V gives CDR1 SGHKS, CDR2 YYEKEE (reference sequence). This CDR3 is 15 amino acids long. V was clipped by 3 bases and J by 3 bases, with 13 bases between them. CDR3 bases: TGTGCCAGCAGCTCCGACAGACGGATCAATCAGCCCCAGCATTTT. Protein sequence: CASSSDRRINQPQHF.

The rearrangement links TRBV5-1 to TRBJ2-7; TRBD2 might be the D (7 bases). Trimming pared 4 bases from V and 7 bases from J, leaving 18 bases between. CDR1 and CDR2 (germline): SGHRS, YFSETQ. This CDR3 contains 14 residues. This CDR3 reads CASSPGGRPEEQYF. In nucleotides, the CDR3 is TGCGCCAGCAGCCCGGGGGGCAGGCCGGAGGAGCAGTACTTC. The full variable domain, with the rest looked up from reference TRBV5-1 and TRBJ2-7, is KAGVTQTPRYLIKTRGQQVTLSCSPISGHRSVSWYQQTPGQGLQFLFEYFSETQRNKGNFPGRFSGRQFSNSRSEMNVSTLELGDSALYLCASSPGGRPEEQYFGPGTRLTVT.

The rearrangement uses TRBV11-2 and TRBJ1-4, with 8 bases lining up with TRBD1. The CDR3 totals 17 residues. Germline V lookup: CDR1 SGHAT, CDR2 FQNNGV. V lost 4 bases to trimming and J lost 6 bases; unmatched junction nucleotides: 13. Written as DNA, the CDR3 is TGTGCCAGCAGCTGGGACTCCAGGGGGCTGGGTCATGAAAAACTGTTTTTT. Amino acids: CASSWDSRGLGHEKLFF.

The chain combines TRBV7-2 with TRBJ2-1; D possibly corresponds to TRBD2 (6 bases). Germline CDR1 is SGHTA and CDR2 is FQGNSA. The CDR3 totals 17 residues. V lost 1 base and J lost 10, with 23 bases in between. Here the CDR3 reads CASSLEVLGGPMGEQFF. CDR3 sequence (DNA): TGTGCCAGCAGCTTAGAGGTTTTGGGGGGACCCATGGGAGAGCAGTTCTTC.